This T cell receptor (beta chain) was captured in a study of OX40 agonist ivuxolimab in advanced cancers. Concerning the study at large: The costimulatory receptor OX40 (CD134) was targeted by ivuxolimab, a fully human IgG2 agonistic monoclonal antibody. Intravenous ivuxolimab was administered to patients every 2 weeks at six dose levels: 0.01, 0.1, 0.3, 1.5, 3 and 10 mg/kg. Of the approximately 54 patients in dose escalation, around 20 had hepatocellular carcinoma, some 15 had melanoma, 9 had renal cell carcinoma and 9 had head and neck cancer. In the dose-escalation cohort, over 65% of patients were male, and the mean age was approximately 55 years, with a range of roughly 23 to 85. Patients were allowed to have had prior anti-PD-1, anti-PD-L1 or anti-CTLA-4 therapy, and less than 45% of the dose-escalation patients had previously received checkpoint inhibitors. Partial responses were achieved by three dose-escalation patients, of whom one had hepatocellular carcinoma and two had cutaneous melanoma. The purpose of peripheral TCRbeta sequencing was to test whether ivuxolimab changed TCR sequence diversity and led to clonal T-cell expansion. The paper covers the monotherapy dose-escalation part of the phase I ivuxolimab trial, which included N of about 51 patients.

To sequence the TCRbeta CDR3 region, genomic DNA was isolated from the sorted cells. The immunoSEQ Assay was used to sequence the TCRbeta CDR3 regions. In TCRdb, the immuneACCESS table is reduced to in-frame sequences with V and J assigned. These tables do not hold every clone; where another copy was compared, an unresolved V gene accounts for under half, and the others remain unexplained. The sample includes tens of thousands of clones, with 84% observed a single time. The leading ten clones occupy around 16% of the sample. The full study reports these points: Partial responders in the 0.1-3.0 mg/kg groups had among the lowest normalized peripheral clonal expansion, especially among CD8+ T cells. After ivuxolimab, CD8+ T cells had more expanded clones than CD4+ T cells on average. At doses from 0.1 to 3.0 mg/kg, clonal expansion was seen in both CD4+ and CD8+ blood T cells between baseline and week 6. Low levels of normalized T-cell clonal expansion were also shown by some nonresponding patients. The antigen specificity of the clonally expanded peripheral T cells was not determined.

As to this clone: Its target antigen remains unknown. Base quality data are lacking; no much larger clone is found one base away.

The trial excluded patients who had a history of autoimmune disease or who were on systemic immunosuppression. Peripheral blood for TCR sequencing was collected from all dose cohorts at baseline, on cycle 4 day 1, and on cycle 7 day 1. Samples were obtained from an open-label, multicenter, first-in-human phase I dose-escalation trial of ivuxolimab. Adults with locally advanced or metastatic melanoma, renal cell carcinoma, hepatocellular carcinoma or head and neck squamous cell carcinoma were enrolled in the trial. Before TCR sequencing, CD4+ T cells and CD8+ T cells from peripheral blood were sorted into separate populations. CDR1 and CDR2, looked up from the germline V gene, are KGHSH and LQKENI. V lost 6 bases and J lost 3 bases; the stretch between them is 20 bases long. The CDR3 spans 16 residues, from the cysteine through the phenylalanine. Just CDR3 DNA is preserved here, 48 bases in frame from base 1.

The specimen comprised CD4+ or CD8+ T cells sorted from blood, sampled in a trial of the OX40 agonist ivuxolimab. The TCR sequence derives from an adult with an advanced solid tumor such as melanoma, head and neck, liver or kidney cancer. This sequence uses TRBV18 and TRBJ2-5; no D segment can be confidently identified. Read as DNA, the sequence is TGTGCCAGCTCGCTGCGGAAGGCCAGACCGAAAGAGACCCAGTACTTC. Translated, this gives CASSLRKARPKETQYF.